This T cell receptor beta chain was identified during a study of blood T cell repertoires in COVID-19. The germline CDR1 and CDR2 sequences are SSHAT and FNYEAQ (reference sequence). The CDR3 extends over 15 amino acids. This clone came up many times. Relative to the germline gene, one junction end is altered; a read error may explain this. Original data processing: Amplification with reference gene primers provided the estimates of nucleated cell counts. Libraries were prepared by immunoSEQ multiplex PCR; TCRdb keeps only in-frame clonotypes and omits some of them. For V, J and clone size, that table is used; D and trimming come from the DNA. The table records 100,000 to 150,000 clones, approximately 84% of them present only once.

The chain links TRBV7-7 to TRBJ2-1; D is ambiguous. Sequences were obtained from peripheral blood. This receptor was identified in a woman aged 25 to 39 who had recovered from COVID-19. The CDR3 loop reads CASSLGAGSYNEQFF. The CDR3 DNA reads TGTGCTAGCAGCCTAGGCGCCGGGTCCTACAATGAGCAGTTCTTC.